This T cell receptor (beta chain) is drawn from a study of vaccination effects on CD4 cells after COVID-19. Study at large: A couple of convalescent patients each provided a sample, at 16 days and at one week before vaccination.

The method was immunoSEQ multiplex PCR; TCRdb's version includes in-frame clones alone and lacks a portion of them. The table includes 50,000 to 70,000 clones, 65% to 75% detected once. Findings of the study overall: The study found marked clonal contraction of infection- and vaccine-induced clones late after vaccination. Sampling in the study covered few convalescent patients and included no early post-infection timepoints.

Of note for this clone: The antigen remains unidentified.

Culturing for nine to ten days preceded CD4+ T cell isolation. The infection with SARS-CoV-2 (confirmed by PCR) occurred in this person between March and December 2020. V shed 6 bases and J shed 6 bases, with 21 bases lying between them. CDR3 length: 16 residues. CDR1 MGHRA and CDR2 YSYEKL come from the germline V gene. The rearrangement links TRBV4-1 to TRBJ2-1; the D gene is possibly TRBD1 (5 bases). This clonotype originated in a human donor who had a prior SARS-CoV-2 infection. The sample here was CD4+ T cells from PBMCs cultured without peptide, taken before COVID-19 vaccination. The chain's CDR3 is CASRPTLGARSNEQFF. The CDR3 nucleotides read TGCGCCAGCAGACCTACCCTTGGGGCAAGGAGCAATGAGCAGTTCTTC.